These 11 T cell receptor beta chains share one sample of origin, sequenced in a study of blood T cells in healthy people across ages (dated by TCRdb to the mid-2010s). The library was produced with 5' RACE. The run used an Illumina HiSeq 2500. A second PCR of about 6 to 11 cycles was run with a J-beta primer mix and a sample-barcoded 5' primer. Clones were called with MiXCR by TCRdb after fastp trimmed the public reads at Q25, and only in-frame beta chains were retained. Every distinct CDR3 protein forms one entry, paired with its most common genes and DNA. In this sample the table shows hundreds of thousands of distinct CDR3 sequences, approximately 60% of which occur a single time. Roughly 25% of the sample belongs to the ten largest clones. Sequenced: blood. The receptors derive from a man between 40 and 49 years old in good health.

V gene TRBV7-9 combines with J gene TRBJ1-6; 7 bases agree with TRBD1. This CDR3 contains 14 residues. Germline CDR1 SEHNR, CDR2 FQNEAQ (reference sequence). J lost 6 bases, V lost 5 bases, and 4 bases had no gene match. CDR3 loop: CASSKGTVNSPLHF. The CDR3 DNA is TGTGCCAGCAGCAAGGGGACAGTTAATTCACCCCTCCACTTT.

The chain carries TRBV9 and TRBJ1-2, with TRBD1 matching over 10 bases. Losses at the gene ends were 5 bases for V and 8 bases for J; bases not matched to a gene: 12. Looked up from germline, CDR1 is SGDLS and CDR2 is YYNGEE. This CDR3 has 15 residues. The CDR3 is CASREGQGELGGYTF. CDR3 sequence (DNA): TGTGCCAGCAGGGAAGGACAGGGGGAACTAGGCGGCTACACCTTC. Complete variable domain (other parts from reference TRBV9 and TRBJ1-2): DSGVTQTPKHLITATGQRVTLRCSPRSGDLSVYWYQQSLDQGLQFLIQYYNGEERAKGNILERFSAQQFPDLHSELNLSSLELGDSALYFCASREGQGELGGYTFGSGTRLTVV.

This chain joins TRBV29-1 and TRBJ2-4; D remains unclear. The tail of the sequence fits TRBJ2-7 better, so the J call may be wrong. Germline V gene sequence: CDR1 SQVTM, CDR2 ANQGSEA. CDR3 size: 14 residues. DNA of the CDR3: TGCAGCGTTGAAGGGGCTAGGCCCACCTACGAGCAGTACTTC. This sequence encodes CSVEGARPTYEQYF.

The genes are TRBV29-1 and TRBJ1-5, with D perhaps matching TRBD1 (5 bases). Looked up from germline, CDR1 is SQVTM and CDR2 is ANQGSEA. This CDR3 contains 13 residues. V dropped 6 bases and J dropped 6 bases, with 15 bases sitting between them. The CDR3, as DNA: TGCAGCGTCTCTGGGGGTGTGGGTCAGCCCCAGCATTTT. This encodes CSVSGGVGQPQHF.

V usage is TRBV7-6 and J usage is TRBJ2-7; D not certain. The CDR3 is 15 residues long. CDR1 is SGHVS, CDR2 FNYEAQ, per germline. Trimming removed 1 base from V and 1 base from J, with 11 bases in between. CDR3 coding DNA: TGTGCCAGCAGCTTAGAAAGGGTTGGATCCTACGAGCAGTACTTC. This sequence encodes CASSLERVGSYEQYF.

This CDR3 reads CSASGTTYNEQFF. The CDR3 coding sequence is TGCAGCGCGAGCGGGACTACCTACAATGAGCAGTTCTTC. The V and J genes are TRBV20-1 and TRBJ2-1; TRBD2 matches 7 bases. Germline CDR1 DFQATT, CDR2 SNEGSKA (reference sequence). The CDR3 totals 13 residues.

V gene TRBV9 combines with J gene TRBJ2-4, with no clear D. The J call may be faulty, since TRBJ2-7 better matches the DNA end. Germline V CDR1 and CDR2: SGDLS, YYNGEE. This CDR3 is 15 amino acids long. CDR3 protein: CASSVDAPVGYEQYF. The CDR3 DNA reads TGTGCCAGCAGCGTAGATGCCCCAGTGGGCTACGAGCAGTACTTC.

The chain employs TRBV24-1 and TRBJ2-7; 7 bases line up with TRBD2. The CDR3 contains 15 residues. CDR1 is KGHDR and CDR2 is SFDVKD in the germline V gene. J gave up 4 bases and V 2 bases, and 7 bases lay outside the gene matches. The CDR3 loop reads CATSDSREEGYEQYF. The CDR3 coding sequence is TGTGCCACCAGTGATTCCCGGGAGGAGGGTTACGAGCAGTACTTC.

This clonotype was seen just once. Since the CDR3 does not end with the conserved phenylalanine or tryptophan, this likely comes from a read error. This chain joins TRBV7-6 and TRBJ2-1; D remains unclear. The V gene lost 5 bases and the J gene lost 6 bases, with 5 bases spanning the gap. Germline CDR1 and CDR2: SGHVS and FNYEAQ. The CDR3 length is 11 residues. CDR3: CASSRSNEQFL. As DNA, the CDR3 is TGTGCCAGCAGCAGGAGCAATGAGCAGTTCTTA.

The chain is built from TRBV4-1 and TRBJ2-1; tentatively, D is TRBD1 (5 bases). Trimming took 1 base from V and 5 from J, leaving 12 bases between them. This CDR3 spans 15 amino acids. CDR1 is MGHRA and CDR2 is YSYEKL in the germline V gene. In DNA form, the CDR3 reads TGCGCCAGCAGCCAAGGCTTAGGGGTCGACAATGAGCAGTTCTTC. Its translation is CASSQGLGVDNEQFF.

The sample holds a few counts of this clonotype. The chain employs TRBV9 and TRBJ2-1; 7 bases match TRBD2. V shed 4 bases and J 9 bases; nucleotides not matched to a gene: 13. The CDR3 covers 15 residues. The V gene's germline CDR1 is SGDLS and CDR2 YYNGEE. The CDR3 coding sequence is TGTGCCAGCAGCAGGGCGGGAGAAGGTGGGAGTGAGCAGTTCTTC. Translating it yields CASSRAGEGGSEQFF.